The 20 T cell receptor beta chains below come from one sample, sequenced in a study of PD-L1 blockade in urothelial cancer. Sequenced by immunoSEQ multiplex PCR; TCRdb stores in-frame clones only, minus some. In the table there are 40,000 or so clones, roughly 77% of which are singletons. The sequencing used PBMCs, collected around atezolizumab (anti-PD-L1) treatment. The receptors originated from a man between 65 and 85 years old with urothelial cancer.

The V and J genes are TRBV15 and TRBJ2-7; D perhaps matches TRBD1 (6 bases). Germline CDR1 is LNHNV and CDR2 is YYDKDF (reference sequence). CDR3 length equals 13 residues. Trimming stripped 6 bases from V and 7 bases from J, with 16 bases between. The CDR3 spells CATRGGFLGEQYF. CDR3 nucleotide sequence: TGTGCCACCAGAGGGGGATTCCTGGGGGAGCAGTACTTC.

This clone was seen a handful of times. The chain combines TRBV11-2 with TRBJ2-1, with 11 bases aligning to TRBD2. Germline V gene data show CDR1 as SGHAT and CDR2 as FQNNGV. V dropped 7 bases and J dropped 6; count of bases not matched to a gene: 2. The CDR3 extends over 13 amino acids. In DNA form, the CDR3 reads TGTGCCAGCATCGGACTAGCGGGCAATGAGCAGTTCTTC. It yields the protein CASIGLAGNEQFF.

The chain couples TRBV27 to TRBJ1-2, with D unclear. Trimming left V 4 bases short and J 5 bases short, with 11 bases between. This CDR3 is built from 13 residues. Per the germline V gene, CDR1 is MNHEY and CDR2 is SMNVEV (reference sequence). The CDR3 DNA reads TGTGCCAGCAGTTATCGCGGAGTTTATGGCTACACCTTC. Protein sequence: CASSYRGVYGYTF.

The CDR3 nucleotides read TGTGCCAGCAGCGTAGGAGGCAGTGAAGCTTTCTTT. Its protein product is CASSVGGSEAFF. The rearrangement uses TRBV9 and TRBJ1-1; D unresolved. Trimming left V 0 bases short and J 7 bases short, with 7 bases between. Germline values: CDR1 SGDLS, CDR2 YYNGEE. There are 12 residues in the CDR3.

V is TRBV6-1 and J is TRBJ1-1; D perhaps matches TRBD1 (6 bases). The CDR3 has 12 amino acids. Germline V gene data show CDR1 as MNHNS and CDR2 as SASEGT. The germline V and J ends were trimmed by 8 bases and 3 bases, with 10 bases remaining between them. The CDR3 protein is CASWTVYTEAFF. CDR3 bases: TGTGCCAGCTGGACAGTCTACACTGAAGCTTTCTTT.

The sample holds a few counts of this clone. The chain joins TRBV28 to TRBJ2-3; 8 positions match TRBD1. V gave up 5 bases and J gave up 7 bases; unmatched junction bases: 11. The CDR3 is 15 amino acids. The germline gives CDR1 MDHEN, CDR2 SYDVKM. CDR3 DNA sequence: TGTGCCAGCAGTCCGGACAGGGCGGTCGTGAATACGCAGTATTTT. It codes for CASSPDRAVVNTQYF. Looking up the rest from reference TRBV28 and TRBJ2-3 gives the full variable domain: DVKVTQSSRYLVKRTGEKVFLECVQDMDHENMFWYRQDPGLGLRLIYFSYDVKMKEKGDIPEGYSVSREKKERFSLILESASTNQTSMYLCASSPDRAVVNTQYFGPGTRLTVL.

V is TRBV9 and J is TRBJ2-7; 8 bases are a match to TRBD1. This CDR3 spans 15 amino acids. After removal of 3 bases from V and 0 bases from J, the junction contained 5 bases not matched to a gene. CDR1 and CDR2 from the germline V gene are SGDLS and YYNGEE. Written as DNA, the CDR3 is TGTGCCAGCAGCGGGGAGACAGGGGCCTCCTACGAGCAGTACTTC. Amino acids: CASSGETGASYEQYF.

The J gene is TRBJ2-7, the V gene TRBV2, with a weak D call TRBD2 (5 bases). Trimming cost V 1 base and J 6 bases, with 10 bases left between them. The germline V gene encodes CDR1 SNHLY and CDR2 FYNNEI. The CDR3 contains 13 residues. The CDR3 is CASSEVGEGEQYF. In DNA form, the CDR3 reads TGTGCCAGCAGTGAAGTCGGGGAAGGCGAGCAGTACTTC.

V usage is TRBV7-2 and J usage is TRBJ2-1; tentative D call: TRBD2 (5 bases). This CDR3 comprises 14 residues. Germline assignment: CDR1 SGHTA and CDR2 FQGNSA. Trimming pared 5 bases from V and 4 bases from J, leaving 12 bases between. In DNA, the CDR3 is TGTGCCAGCAGCCCGCGGGCCTTTTACAATGAGCAGTTCTTC. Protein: CASSPRAFYNEQFF.

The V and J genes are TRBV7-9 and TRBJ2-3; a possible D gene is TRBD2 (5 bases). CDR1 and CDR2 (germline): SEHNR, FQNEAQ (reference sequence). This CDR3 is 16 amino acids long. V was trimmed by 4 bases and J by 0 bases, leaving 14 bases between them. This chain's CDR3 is CASSSSLATSTDTQYF. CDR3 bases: TGTGCCAGCAGCTCGTCCTTAGCGACCAGCACAGATACGCAGTATTTT. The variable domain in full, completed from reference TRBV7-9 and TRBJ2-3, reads DTGVSQNPRHKITKRGQNVTFRCDPISEHNRLYWYRQTLGQGPEFLTYFQNEAQLEKSRLLSDRFSAERPKGSFSTLEIQRTEQGDSAMYLCASSSSLATSTDTQYFGPGTRLTVL.

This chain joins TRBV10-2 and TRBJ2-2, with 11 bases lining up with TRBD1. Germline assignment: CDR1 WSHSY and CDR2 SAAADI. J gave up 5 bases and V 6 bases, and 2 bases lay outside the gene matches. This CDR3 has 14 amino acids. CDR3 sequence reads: CASSRDRGTGELFF. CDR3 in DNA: TGCGCCAGCAGCCGGGACAGGGGGACCGGGGAGCTGTTTTTT.

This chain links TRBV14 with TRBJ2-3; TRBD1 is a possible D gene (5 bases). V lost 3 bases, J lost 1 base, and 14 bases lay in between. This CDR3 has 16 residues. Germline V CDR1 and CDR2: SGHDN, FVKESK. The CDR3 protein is CASSHTLGRGTDTQYF. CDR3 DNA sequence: TGTGCCAGCAGCCATACTCTGGGCAGGGGCACAGATACGCAGTATTTT.

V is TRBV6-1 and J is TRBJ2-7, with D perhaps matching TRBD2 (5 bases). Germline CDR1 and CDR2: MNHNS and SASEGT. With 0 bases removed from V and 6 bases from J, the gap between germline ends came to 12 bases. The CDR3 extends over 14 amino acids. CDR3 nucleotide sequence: TGTGCCAGCAGTGAAGCGCACGGGAATGGCGAGCAGTACTTC. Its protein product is CASSEAHGNGEQYF.

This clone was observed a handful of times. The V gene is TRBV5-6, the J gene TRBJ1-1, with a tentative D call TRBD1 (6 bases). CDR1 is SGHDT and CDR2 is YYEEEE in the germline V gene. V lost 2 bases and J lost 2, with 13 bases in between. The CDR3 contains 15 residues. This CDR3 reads CASSFKQGFNTEAFF. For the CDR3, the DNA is TGTGCCAGCAGCTTCAAACAGGGTTTTAACACTGAAGCTTTCTTT. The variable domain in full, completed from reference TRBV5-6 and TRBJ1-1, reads DAGVTQSPTHLIKTRGQQVTLRCSPKSGHDTVSWYQQALGQGPQFIFQYYEEEERQRGNFPDRFSGHQFPNYSSELNVNALLLGDSALYLCASSFKQGFNTEAFFGQGTRLTVV.

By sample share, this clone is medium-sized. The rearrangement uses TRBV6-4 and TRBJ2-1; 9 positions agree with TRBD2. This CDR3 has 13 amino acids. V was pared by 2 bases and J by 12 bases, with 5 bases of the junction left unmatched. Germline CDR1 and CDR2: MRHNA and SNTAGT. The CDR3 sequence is CASSDQAGGLQFF. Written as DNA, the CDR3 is TGTGCCAGCAGTGACCAGGCGGGGGGGTTGCAGTTCTTC.

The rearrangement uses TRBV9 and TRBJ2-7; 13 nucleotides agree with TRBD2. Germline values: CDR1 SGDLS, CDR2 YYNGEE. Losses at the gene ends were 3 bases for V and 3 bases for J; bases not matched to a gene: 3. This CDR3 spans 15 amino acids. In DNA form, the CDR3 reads TGTGCCAGCAGCGCAGGACTAGCGGGAGACTACGAGCAGTACTTC. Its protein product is CASSAGLAGDYEQYF.

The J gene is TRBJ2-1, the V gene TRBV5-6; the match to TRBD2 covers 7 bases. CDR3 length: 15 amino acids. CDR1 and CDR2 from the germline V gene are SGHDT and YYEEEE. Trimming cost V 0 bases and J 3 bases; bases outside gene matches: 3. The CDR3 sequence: CASSLGLADYNEQFF. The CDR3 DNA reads TGTGCCAGCAGCTTGGGGCTAGCGGACTACAATGAGCAGTTCTTC.

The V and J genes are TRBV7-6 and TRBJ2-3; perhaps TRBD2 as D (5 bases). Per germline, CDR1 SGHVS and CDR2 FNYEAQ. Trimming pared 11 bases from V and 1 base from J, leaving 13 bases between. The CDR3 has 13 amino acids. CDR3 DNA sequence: TGTGCCGTCGGGGAAAGGGGCACAGATACGCAGTATTTT. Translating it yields CAVGERGTDTQYF.

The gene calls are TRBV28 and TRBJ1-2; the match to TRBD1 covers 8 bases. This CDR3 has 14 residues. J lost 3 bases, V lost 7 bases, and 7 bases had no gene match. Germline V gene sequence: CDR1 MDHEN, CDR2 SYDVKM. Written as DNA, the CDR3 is TGTGCCAGCACAGTAGGACAGGGACACTATGGCTACACCTTC. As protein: CASTVGQGHYGYTF.

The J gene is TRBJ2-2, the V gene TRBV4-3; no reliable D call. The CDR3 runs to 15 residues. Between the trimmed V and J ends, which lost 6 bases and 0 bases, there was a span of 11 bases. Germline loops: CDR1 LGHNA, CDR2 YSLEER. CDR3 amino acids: CASRRSPTNTGELFF. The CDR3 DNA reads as TGCGCCAGCAGAAGGAGCCCTACGAACACCGGGGAGCTGTTTTTT.